These T cell receptor beta chains were read from a single sample in a study of blood T cell repertoires in COVID-19. Sequenced by immunoSEQ multiplex PCR; TCRdb stores in-frame clones only, minus some. The table includes approximately 200,000 clones, over 65% detected once. Input material: peripheral blood. These receptors all stem from a person aged 70 to 79 with COVID-19, enrolled during active disease. CDR3s include the opening cysteine and the closing phenylalanine or tryptophan. A D gene is named only where the DNA matches it firmly. Clone sizes are given selectively: once, few, many, or a class where the clone is expanded.

>-|TRBJ1-2|-|TRBV10-1
TGCGCCAGCAGTGACCGCTGGCGGGCTAACTATGGCTACACCTTC
CASSDRWRANYGYTF
>-|TRBJ1-1|-|TRBV12-5
TGTGCTAGTGGTTTCCTCACAGGGCCCACTGAAGCTTTCTTT
CASGFLTGPTEAFF
>-|TRBJ2-5|-|TRBV12-3/TRBV12-4
TGTGCCAGCAGTTCCGGGGTTTTTGAGACCCAGTACTTC
CASSSGVFETQYF
>-|TRBJ2-7|-|TRBV6-5
TGTGCCAGCGTTTCCACAGGGTGGGGCGAGCAGTACTTC
CASVSTGWGEQYF
>TRBD1|TRBJ2-2|-|TRBV19
TGTGCCAGTAGCATCGGACAGGGCTACACCGGGGAGCTGTTTTTT
CASSIGQGYTGELFF
>TRBD1|TRBJ2-6|few|TRBV19
TGTGCCAGTAGTATAACAGGGGAGGGGGCCAACGTCCTGACTTTC
CASSITGEGANVLTF
>-|TRBJ1-1|-|TRBV6-5
TGTGCCTGCCCGGGGGGGGGAGACTGGAGCGCTGAAGCTTTCTTT
CACPGGGDWSAEAFF
>-|TRBJ2-5|-|TRBV4-1
TGCGCCAGCAGCCTACTTTTCCAAGAGACCCAGTACTTC
CASSLLFQETQYF
>-|TRBJ2-5|-|TRBV7-2
TGTGCCAGCAGCTTGGGGCGACGCGAGACCCAGTACTTC
CASSLGRRETQYF
>TRBD1|TRBJ2-7|-|TRBV5-1
TGCGCCAGCAGCTTGGGTGGGACAGGGTCCGCCGAGCAGTACTTC
CASSLGGTGSAEQYF
>TRBD1|TRBJ2-5|few|TRBV16
TGTGCCAGCAGCCAATGGATGGGGACAGGGGAAGAGACCCAGTACTTC
CASSQWMGTGEETQYF
>TRBD1|TRBJ2-7|-|TRBV28
TGTGCCAGCAGTTTAGCCGGGACAGGGGTGTACGAGCAGTACTTC
CASSLAGTGVYEQYF
>-|TRBJ1-1|-|TRBV12-1
TGTGCCAGCAGCCCCCGGACAGGGGGTGGTGAAGCTTTCTTT
CASSPRTGGGEAFF
>TRBD1|TRBJ2-1|-|TRBV13
TGTGCCAGCAGCCGGGACAGTCGAGGCGGCAATGAGCAGTTCTTC
CASSRDSRGGNEQFF
>TRBD1|TRBJ1-2|-|TRBV14
TGTGCCAGCAGCTATACAGGGGCTCATGGCTACACCTTC
CASSYTGAHGYTF
>-|TRBJ1-6|few|TRBV28
TGTGCCAGCAGTTTATTCCCAATCCGGAGCTCCTATAATTCACCCCTCCACTTT
CASSLFPIRSSYNSPLHF
>-|TRBJ2-6|-|TRBV19
TGTGCCAGTAGTTTCCTGGCGGGGGCTTTGTTGGAATCTGGGGCCAACGTCCTGACTTTC
CASSFLAGALLESGANVLTF
>TRBD1|TRBJ1-5|-|TRBV28
TGTGCCAGCCTTCATGGACAGGGGAGGTTTCAGCCCCAGCATTTT
CASLHGQGRFQPQHF
>TRBD1|TRBJ2-5|-|TRBV9
TGTGCCAGCAGCCGGGACAGACAAGAGACCCAGTACTTC
CASSRDRQETQYF
>TRBD1|TRBJ1-5|-|TRBV27
TGTGCCAGCAGAAAAGACAGGGACAATCAGCCCCAGCATTTT
CASRKDRDNQPQHF
>-|TRBJ2-2|-|TRBV11-2
TGTGCCAGCAGCTTAGATCAGGAAAGCACCGGGGAGCTGTTTTTT
CASSLDQESTGELFF
>-|TRBJ1-5|-|TRBV29-1
TGCAGCGCGTCTCCAGGGGTTAATCAGCCCCAGCATTTT
CSASPGVNQPQHF
>TRBD1|TRBJ2-1|-|TRBV5-4
TGTGCCAGCAGCTTCGACAGGGTTCTAAATGAGCAGTTCTTC
CASSFDRVLNEQFF
>TRBD1|TRBJ2-7|-|TRBV2
TGTGCCAGCAGTGACAGGGGGCAGGCGGGCGAGCAGTACTTC
CASSDRGQAGEQYF
>-|TRBJ1-1|-|TRBV28
TGTGCCAGCAGTTTATCCCTCCCGAACACTGAAGCTTTCTTT
CASSLSLPNTEAFF
>TRBD2|TRBJ2-3|-|TRBV28
TGTGCCATCATTAGCGGGAGCACAGATACGCAGTATTTT
CAIISGSTDTQYF
>TRBD1|TRBJ1-6|-|TRBV9
TGTGCCAGCAGCGTAAAAGGGACAGGCGTTAATTCACCCCTCCACTTT
CASSVKGTGVNSPLHF
>-|TRBJ2-1|-|TRBV2
TGTGCCAGCAGTGAATTTAGTGCTGAGCAGTTCTTC
CASSEFSAEQFF
>-|TRBJ2-5|-|TRBV7-8
TGTGCCAGCAGCTTAACTACCTTAGAGACCCAGTACTTC
CASSLTTLETQYF
>-|TRBJ2-7|-|TRBV7-6
TGTGCCAGCAGCTTAGCGGGGGGACAGAGTACCTCCTACGAGCAGTACTTC
CASSLAGGQSTSYEQYF
>TRBD1|TRBJ1-1|once|TRBV11-3
TGTGCCAGCAGCGAGAAGACAGGGGCGAACACTGAAGCTTTCTTT
CASSEKTGANTEAFF
>TRBD1|TRBJ2-2|many|TRBV5-1
TGCGCCAGCAGCCAAAGGGACAGTGGGACCGGGGAGCTGTTTTTT
CASSQRDSGTGELFF
>TRBD1|TRBJ1-5|-|TRBV28
TGTGCCAGCAGACGTCGACAGGGCCAGAATAGGGCGCCCCAGCATTTT
CASRRRQGQNRAPQHF
>-|TRBJ2-2|-|TRBV11-2
TGTGCCAGCAGCCCACGACAGGGAGGCACCGGGGAGCTGTTTTTT
CASSPRQGGTGELFF
>TRBD2|TRBJ2-1|-|TRBV19
TGTGCCAGTAGTATCCAGCGGGGGGAAGGAGGTGAGCAGTTCTTC
CASSIQRGEGGEQFF
>-|TRBJ1-1|-|TRBV6-2/TRBV6-3
TGTGCCAGCAGTTACGGTAGGGGCACTGAAGCTTTCTTT
CASSYGRGTEAFF
>TRBD1|TRBJ2-7|once|TRBV3-1/TRBV3-2
TGTGCCAGCAGCCAAGGTCCGGGACAGTACTACGAGCAGTACTTC
CASSQGPGQYYEQYF
>TRBD1|TRBJ1-6|-|TRBV5-1
TGCGCCAGCGCAGACGCGCCGGGACAGCTTGATTATAATTCACCCCTCCACTTT
CASADAPGQLDYNSPLHF
>TRBD1|TRBJ1-1|-|TRBV6-6
TGTGCCAGCAGCGGACAGGGACGGGCTTTCTTT
CASSGQGRAFF
>-|TRBJ2-7|-|TRBV14
TGTGCCAGCAGCCCCGTAGGTCGGAGCTCCTACGAGCAGTACTTC
CASSPVGRSSYEQYF
>TRBD1|TRBJ1-1|-|TRBV10-3
TGTGCCATCAGTGAAGGACGGGACAGAGTTAATGAAGCTTTCTTT
CAISEGRDRVNEAFF
>-|TRBJ2-3|once|TRBV19
TGTGCCAGTGGCGTCGGAGCCCGCACAGATACGCAGTATTTT
CASGVGARTDTQYF
>-|TRBJ1-6|-|TRBV27
TGTGCCAGCAGTTTTAGGGGGGCGGGGGCACCCCTCCACTTT
CASSFRGAGAPLHF
>TRBD2|TRBJ2-5|-|TRBV19
TGTGCCAGTAGTCTTAGCGGGAGGGCCATGGAGACCCAGTACTTC
CASSLSGRAMETQYF
>TRBD1|TRBJ2-7|-|TRBV11-1
TGTGCCAGCAGCTGGGGGACAGCAGACTACGAGCAGTACTTC
CASSWGTADYEQYF
>-|TRBJ1-1|-|TRBV7-3
TGTGCCAGCAGCTTAAACAGGAACACTGAAGCTTTCTTT
CASSLNRNTEAFF
>-|TRBJ1-5|few|TRBV19
TGTGCCAGTAGTATTGTCACCCCGGGACAGCCCCAGCATTTT
CASSIVTPGQPQHF
>-|TRBJ1-3|-|TRBV5-4
TGTGCCAGCTCTCAACGGGGGGGTTTCGGAAACACCATATATTTT
CASSQRGGFGNTIYF
>TRBD1|TRBJ2-5|-|TRBV10-3
TGTGCCAGCCGACCGACAGGGGGCGCAGAGACCCAGTACTTC
CASRPTGGAETQYF
>TRBD2|TRBJ2-1|-|TRBV5-1
TGCGCCAGCAGCTCGGGACTAGATTTGGGTGAGCAGTTCTTC
CASSSGLDLGEQFF
>TRBD1|TRBJ1-1|-|TRBV6-2/TRBV6-3
TGTGCCAGCAGCCACGGGACAGGGGGAACTGAAGCTTTCTTT
CASSHGTGGTEAFF
>-|TRBJ2-7|-|TRBV7-2
TGTGCCAGCAGCTTAGTGGGAGGGGGGAGCTCCTACGAGCAGTACTTC
CASSLVGGGSSYEQYF
>TRBD2|TRBJ2-5|-|TRBV10-2
TGCGCCAGCAGTGATGGGGGGACTAGCGGGAGTTTACAAGAGACCCAGTACTTC
CASSDGGTSGSLQETQYF
>TRBD1|TRBJ2-7|-|TRBV7-2
TGTGCCAGCAGCCGCTCAGGGGGCGCTAACATTGGAGAGCAGTACTTC
CASSRSGGANIGEQYF